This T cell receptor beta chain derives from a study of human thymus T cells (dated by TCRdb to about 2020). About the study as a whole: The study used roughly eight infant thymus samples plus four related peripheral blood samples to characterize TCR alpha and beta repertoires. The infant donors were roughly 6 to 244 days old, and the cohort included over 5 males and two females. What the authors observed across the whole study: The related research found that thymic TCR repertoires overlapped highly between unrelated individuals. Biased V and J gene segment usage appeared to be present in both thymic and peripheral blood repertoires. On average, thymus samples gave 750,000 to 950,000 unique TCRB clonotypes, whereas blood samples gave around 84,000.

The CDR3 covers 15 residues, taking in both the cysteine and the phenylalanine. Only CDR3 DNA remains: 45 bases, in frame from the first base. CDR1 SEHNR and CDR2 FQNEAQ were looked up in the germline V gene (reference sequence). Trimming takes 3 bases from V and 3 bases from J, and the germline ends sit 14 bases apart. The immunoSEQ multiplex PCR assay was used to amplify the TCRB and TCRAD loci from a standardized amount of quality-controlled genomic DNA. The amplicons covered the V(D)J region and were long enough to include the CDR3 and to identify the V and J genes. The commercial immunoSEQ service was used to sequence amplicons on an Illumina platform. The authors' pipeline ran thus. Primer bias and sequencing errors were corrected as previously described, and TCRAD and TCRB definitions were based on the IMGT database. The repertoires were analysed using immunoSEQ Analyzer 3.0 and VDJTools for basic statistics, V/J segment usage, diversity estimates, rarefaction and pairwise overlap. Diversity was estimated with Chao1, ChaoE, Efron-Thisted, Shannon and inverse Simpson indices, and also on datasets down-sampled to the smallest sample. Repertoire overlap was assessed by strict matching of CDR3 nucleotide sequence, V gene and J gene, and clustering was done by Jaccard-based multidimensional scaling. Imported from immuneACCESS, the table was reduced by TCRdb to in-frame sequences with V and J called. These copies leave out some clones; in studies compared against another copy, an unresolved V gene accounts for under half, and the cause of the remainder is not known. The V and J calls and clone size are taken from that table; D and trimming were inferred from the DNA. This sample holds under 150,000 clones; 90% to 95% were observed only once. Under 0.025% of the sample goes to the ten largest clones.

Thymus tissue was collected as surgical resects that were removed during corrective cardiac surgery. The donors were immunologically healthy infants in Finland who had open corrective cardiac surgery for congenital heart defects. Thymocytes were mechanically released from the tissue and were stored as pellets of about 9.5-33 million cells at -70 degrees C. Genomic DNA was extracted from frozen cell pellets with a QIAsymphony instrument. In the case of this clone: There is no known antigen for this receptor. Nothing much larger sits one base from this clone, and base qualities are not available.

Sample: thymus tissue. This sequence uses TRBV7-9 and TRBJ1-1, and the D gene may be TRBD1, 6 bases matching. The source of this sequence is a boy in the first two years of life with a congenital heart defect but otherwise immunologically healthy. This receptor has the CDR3 CASSFPLRGDTEAFF. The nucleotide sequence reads TGTGCCAGCAGCTTCCCCTTGAGGGGGGACACTGAAGCTTTCTTT. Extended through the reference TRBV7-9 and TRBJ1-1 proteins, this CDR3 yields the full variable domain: DTGVSQNPRHKITKRGQNVTFRCDPISEHNRLYWYRQTLGQGPEFLTYFQNEAQLEKSRLLSDRFSAERPKGSFSTLEIQRTEQGDSAMYLCASSFPLRGDTEAFFGQGTRLTVV.